A single sample gave rise to the 15 T cell receptor beta chains below, sequenced in a study of blood T cells in healthy people across ages. Then a second PCR, running roughly 7 to 12 cycles, was carried out with a sample-barcoded 5' primer and a J-beta primer mix. TCRdb itself ran the 5' RACE reads through MiXCR, one entry per CDR3 protein. The sample holds hundreds of thousands of distinct CDR3 sequences, roughly three fifths seen once. The sequenced material came from blood. The receptors stem from a man aged 35 to 55 in good health.

The V call is TRBV9, the J call TRBJ2-3, with 10 bases identical to TRBD2. Germline-derived CDR1 and CDR2 are SGDLS and YYNGEE. The CDR3 consists of 17 residues. V was clipped by 4 bases and J by 2 bases; unmatched bases: 10. Here the CDR3 DNA reads TGTGCCAGCAGCACCCCCTTAGCGGGGGGAACCACAGATACGCAGTATTTT. Protein: CASSTPLAGGTTDTQYF.

This chain uses TRBV29-1 with TRBJ2-1, with 10 positions matching TRBD1. In germline, CDR1 is SQVTM, CDR2 ANQGSEA. After removal of 0 bases from V and 0 bases from J, the junction contained 5 bases not matched to a gene. The length of the CDR3 is 17 residues. The CDR3 DNA reads TGCAGCGTTGAAGAGCTGGGACAGGGGAGCTCCTACAATGAGCAGTTCTTC. Its protein product is CSVEELGQGSSYNEQFF.

This sequence joins TRBV28 and TRBJ2-7; D is uncertain. Germline loops: CDR1 MDHEN, CDR2 SYDVKM. V dropped 2 bases and J dropped 3 bases, with 11 bases sitting between them. This CDR3 is built from 14 residues. CDR3 DNA sequence: TGTGCCAGCAGTTTAGTAGGTCTGAACTACGAGCAGTACTTC. Translating it yields CASSLVGLNYEQYF.

This clonotype has only a few counts. This chain uses TRBV20-1 with TRBJ1-5; D gene ambiguous. Germline-derived CDR1 and CDR2 are DFQATT and SNEGSKA (reference sequence). This CDR3 has 13 residues. Trimming took 0 bases from V and 4 from J, leaving 7 bases between them. The CDR3 reads CSARDPTNQPQHF. The CDR3 DNA sequence: TGCAGTGCTAGAGATCCCACGAATCAGCCCCAGCATTTT.

The chain couples TRBV15 to TRBJ2-2; possibly TRBD2 for D (7 bases). V was clipped by 8 bases and J by 0 bases, with 13 bases between them. Per germline, CDR1 LNHNV and CDR2 YYDKDF (reference sequence). The CDR3 sequence is 15 residues long. CDR3 region: CATGRGRTNTGELFF. CDR3 bases: TGTGCCACCGGGAGGGGGAGAACGAACACCGGGGAGCTGTTTTTT. The entire variable domain, with the rest obtained from reference TRBV15 and TRBJ2-2, is as follows: DAMVIQNPRYQVTQFGKPVTLSCSQTLNHNVMYWYQQKSSQAPKLLFHYYDKDFNNEADTPDNFQSRRPNTSFCFLDIRSPGLGDTAMYLCATGRGRTNTGELFFGEGSRLTVL.

V is TRBV6-2 or TRBV6-3 and J is TRBJ2-7; the match to TRBD1 covers 11 bases. CDR1 and CDR2 from the germline V gene are MNHEY and SVGEGT. The CDR3 is 13 amino acids. After removal of 6 bases from V and 6 bases from J, the junction contained 4 bases not matched to a gene. This chain's CDR3 is CASRRTGGSEQYF. The CDR3 region has the DNA TGTGCCAGCAGGCGGACAGGGGGCAGCGAGCAGTACTTC.

This clonotype was picked up one time. The chain joins TRBV10-3 to TRBJ2-1; 11 nucleotides match TRBD2. The germline V gene encodes CDR1 ENHRY and CDR2 SYGVKD. The CDR3 is 17 residues long. V shed 5 bases and J 7 bases; nucleotides not matched to a gene: 13. CDR3 in DNA: TGTGCCATCAGTCCGGGACTAGCGGATTCAAATTCTAATGAGCAGTTCTTC. It specifies CAISPGLADSNSNEQFF.

The chain is built from TRBV2 and TRBJ2-5; D unresolved. CDR3 length: 12 amino acids. The V end lost 6 bases, the J end lost 5 bases, and 10 bases lay between the germline ends. CDR1 SNHLY and CDR2 FYNNEI come from the germline V gene. The CDR3 region has the DNA TGTGCCAGCAGCGCCGGCGAGGAGACCCAGTACTTC. It specifies CASSAGEETQYF.

The V gene is TRBV29-1, the J gene TRBJ2-5; D is undetermined. Germline values: CDR1 SQVTM, CDR2 ANQGSEA. Trimming left V 7 bases short and J 4 bases short, with 10 bases between. This CDR3 has 11 residues. This CDR3 reads CSAKPRETQYF. CDR3 nucleotides: TGCAGCGCTAAGCCCAGAGAGACCCAGTACTTC.

This clonotype was seen ten or more times. The chain is built from TRBV28 and TRBJ1-2, with 7 bases lining up with TRBD1. This CDR3 is built from 12 residues. The V and J ends lost 8 bases and 0 bases, in that order; junction bases with no gene match: 0. Germline V gene lookup returns CDR1 MDHEN and CDR2 SYDVKM. The CDR3 region has the DNA TGTGCCAGCCAGGGGGCTAACTATGGCTACACCTTC. It encodes CASQGANYGYTF.

The chain combines TRBV7-2 with TRBJ2-1; TRBD2 is a possible D gene (7 bases). The CDR3 is made up of 14 amino acids. The ends were cut back, 1 base at V and 10 bases at J, with 14 bases in the middle. Germline CDR1 reads SGHTA; CDR2 reads FQGNSA. The CDR3 DNA follows: TGTGCCAGCAGCTTAGGCGGGGGCTTGCGCGAGCAGTTCTTC. Its translation: CASSLGGGLREQFF.

J is TRBJ1-4 and V is TRBV25-1; weak D call: TRBD1 (6 bases). The CDR3 loop spans 15 amino acids. Trimming removed 3 bases at V and 7 bases at J, with 15 bases between. Germline CDR1 is MGHDK and CDR2 is SYGVNS. The CDR3 DNA reads TGTGCCAGCAGTGACCCCAGGGGAGGCGGTGAAAAACTGTTTTTT. Protein: CASSDPRGGGEKLFF.

This clonotype was counted at least ten times. The V call is TRBV20-1, the J call TRBJ2-7; 7 nucleotides align to TRBD1. This CDR3 has 11 residues. Germline trimming cut 6 bases from V and 3 bases from J; bases unmatched to any gene: 2. Looked up from germline, CDR1 is DFQATT and CDR2 is SNEGSKA (reference sequence). CDR3 coding DNA: TGCAGTGCCGGGACAGTCTACGAGCAGTACTTC. Translated, it gives CSAGTVYEQYF.

This rearrangement joins TRBV12-3 or TRBV12-4 to TRBJ1-4; possible D gene TRBD1, 5 bases. This CDR3 has 20 residues. Trimming cost V 8 bases and J 0 bases, with 28 bases left between them. The CDR3 nucleotides are TGTGCCAGCCGGGGGTTGAAAATCAATTATCGGGATGCAACTAATGAAAAACTGTTTTTT. Encoded protein: CASRGLKINYRDATNEKLFF.

The CDR3 nucleotides read TGTGCCACGGGGGACAATAATAGGAACTATGGCTACACCTTC. Translation gives CATGDNNRNYGYTF. The chain has TRBV12-3 or TRBV12-4 and TRBJ1-2; possible D gene TRBD1, 6 bases. Between the trimmed V and J ends, which lost 10 bases and 2 bases, there was a span of 17 bases. CDR3 size: 14 residues.